A single sample gave rise to the 17 T cell receptor beta chains below, sequenced in a study of cytomegalovirus exposure and HLA in healthy donors. Measured with immunoSEQ multiplex PCR; TCRdb has only the in-frame clones, and not every one. The table includes some 85,000 clones, roughly 95% detected once. Specimen: PBMCs. These receptors were collected from a woman under 30 in good health and CMV-seronegative.

This chain uses TRBV19 with TRBJ2-2; 9 nucleotides match TRBD1. The CDR3 loop spans 15 amino acids. Germline lookup yields CDR1 LNHDA and CDR2 SQIVND (reference sequence). The junction had 5 bases not matched to a gene; V was cut back by 5 bases and J by 4 bases. This CDR3 is CASSAQGAGTGELFF. Here the CDR3 DNA reads TGTGCCAGTAGTGCACAGGGGGCAGGCACCGGGGAGCTGTTTTTT.

This clone has a single count. This sequence joins TRBV2 and TRBJ1-5; D uncertain. CDR3 length: 14 residues. V was clipped by 2 bases and J by 5 bases, with 10 bases between them. Germline V lookup: CDR1 SNHLY, CDR2 FYNNEI. DNA of the CDR3: TGTGCCAGCAGTGAACTCCTACCTGATCAGCCCCAGCATTTT. Encoded protein: CASSELLPDQPQHF.

The rearrangement joins TRBV4-1 to TRBJ2-4; D unclear. Deletions cut 1 base from V and 12 bases from J, with 10 bases between. CDR1 is MGHRA and CDR2 is YSYEKL in the germline V gene. This CDR3 is 12 amino acids long. The CDR3 DNA sequence: TGCGCCAGCAGCCAAGGACTTGGGTCTCAGTACTTC. It translates to CASSQGLGSQYF.

The chain has TRBV28 and TRBJ2-1, with 10 nucleotides matching TRBD2. Germline CDR1 is MDHEN and CDR2 is SYDVKM. This CDR3 spans 12 amino acids. V trimming: 11 bases; J trimming: 12 bases; junction bases outside the gene matches: 10. This CDR3 reads CAVGASGSPQFF. DNA of the CDR3: TGTGCCGTCGGGGCTAGCGGGAGTCCGCAGTTCTTC. The full variable domain, with the rest looked up from reference TRBV28 and TRBJ2-1, is DVKVTQSSRYLVKRTGEKVFLECVQDMDHENMFWYRQDPGLGLRLIYFSYDVKMKEKGDIPEGYSVSREKKERFSLILESASTNQTSMYLCAVGASGSPQFFGPGTRLTVL.

The V and J genes are TRBV5-1 and TRBJ1-1; unclear D gene. V lost 0 bases, J lost 8 bases, and 8 bases lay in between. Germline V gene lookup returns CDR1 SGHRS and CDR2 YFSETQ. The CDR3 contains 12 residues. The CDR3: CASSLVESEAFF. In DNA form, the CDR3 reads TGCGCCAGCAGCTTGGTGGAGTCGGAAGCTTTCTTT.

CDR3 loop: CASSFGTGTVGGHGYTF. As DNA, the CDR3 is TGTGCCAGCAGCTTCGGGACAGGGACAGTAGGTGGGCATGGCTACACCTTC. This chain connects TRBV7-9 to TRBJ1-2, with 9 nucleotides matching TRBD1. CDR1 and CDR2 (germline): SEHNR, FQNEAQ (reference sequence). This CDR3 comprises 17 residues. With V trimmed by 3 bases and J by 6 bases, 14 bases remained unmatched. Supplemented by reference TRBV7-9 and TRBJ1-2, the full variable domain reads DTGVSQNPRHKITKRGQNVTFRCDPISEHNRLYWYRQTLGQGPEFLTYFQNEAQLEKSRLLSDRFSAERPKGSFSTLEIQRTEQGDSAMYLCASSFGTGTVGGHGYTFGSGTRLTVV.

This clone has just one count. The chain links TRBV18 to TRBJ2-7; 7 nucleotides agree with TRBD1. The germline gives CDR1 KGHSH, CDR2 LQKENI. The CDR3 totals 17 residues. V trimming: 3 bases; J trimming: 6 bases; junction bases outside the gene matches: 17. The CDR3 DNA reads as TGTGCCAGCTCACCTGCAACGGGGACAGATGTACGAGCCGAGCAGTACTTC. This translates into CASSPATGTDVRAEQYF.

The chain has TRBV7-9 and TRBJ1-2; D might be TRBD1 (6 bases). This CDR3 is 15 amino acids long. CDR1 is SEHNR and CDR2 is FQNEAQ in the germline V gene (reference sequence). V gave up 4 bases and J gave up 6 bases, with 18 bases separating them. In DNA form, the CDR3 reads TGTGCCAGCAGCTCAAGGACAGACCTCGGGGATGGCTACACCTTC. Translated, it gives CASSSRTDLGDGYTF.

This clone was counted once. The V gene is TRBV11-2, the J gene TRBJ2-7; TRBD2 aligns across 7 bases. Germline V gives CDR1 SGHAT, CDR2 FQNNGV. V lost 1 base and J lost 3; bases outside the gene matches: 3. This CDR3 is 14 amino acids long. The DNA of the CDR3 is TGTGCCAGCAGCTTAGCGCTAGCGGACTACGAGCAGTACTTC. Amino acid sequence: CASSLALADYEQYF.

This clone was counted once. The chain joins TRBV6-1 to TRBJ2-7; 7 bases match TRBD2. V was clipped by 4 bases and J by 4 bases; unmatched bases: 10. There are 15 residues in the CDR3. Germline lookup yields CDR1 MNHNS and CDR2 SASEGT. DNA for the CDR3: TGTGCCAGCAGTGCTAGCGGAGAAGGCTCTTACGAGCAGTACTTC. The encoded protein is CASSASGEGSYEQYF.

The chain combines TRBV28 with TRBJ1-3, with a weak D call TRBD1 (6 bases). Germline CDR1 is MDHEN and CDR2 is SYDVKM. CDR3 size: 16 residues. V gave up 1 base and J gave up 0 bases, with 10 bases separating them. The CDR3 sequence: CASSLSGQISGNTIYF. CDR3 sequence (DNA): TGTGCCAGCAGTTTATCTGGACAGATCTCTGGAAACACCATATATTTT.

The chain has TRBV27 and TRBJ2-1; 10 positions agree with TRBD2. CDR3 length: 20 amino acids. Trimming cost V 3 bases and J 7 bases; bases outside gene matches: 21. The germline CDR1 and CDR2 sequences are MNHEY and SMNVEV (reference sequence). The CDR3 region has the DNA TGTGCCAGCAGTTTTTCCCCGTCTTCTAGCGGGAGCAAAGTAGTGAATGAGCAGTTCTTC. This translates into CASSFSPSSSGSKVVNEQFF.

This chain connects TRBV7-6 to TRBJ1-2; 12 bases are shared with TRBD1. J lost 6 bases, V lost 2 bases, and 19 bases had no gene match. The CDR3 has 20 amino acids. Germline-derived CDR1 and CDR2 are SGHVS and FNYEAQ. This CDR3 is CASSLNPPGQGAGGRDGYTF. DNA for the CDR3: TGTGCCAGCAGCTTAAACCCGCCGGGACAGGGGGCCGGAGGGCGTGATGGCTACACCTTC.

Remarks on this clone: Other DNA sequences from this sample encode an identical CDR3 as well. The chain carries TRBV5-4 and TRBJ2-5; D gene unclear. In germline, CDR1 is SGHNT, CDR2 YYREEE (reference sequence). Trimming removed 2 bases at V and 5 bases at J, with 10 bases between. The CDR3 contains 13 residues. The CDR3 DNA is TGTGCCAGCAGCTTACCTGCGGAGGAGACCCAGTACTTC. This translates into CASSLPAEETQYF.

The chain links TRBV5-1 to TRBJ1-3; possibly TRBD1 for D (5 bases). The CDR3 is 14 residues long. Trimming cost V 0 bases and J 6 bases, with 10 bases left between them. In germline, CDR1 is SGHRS, CDR2 YFSETQ. The CDR3 loop reads CASSLEGEVNTIYF. The CDR3 nucleotides are TGCGCCAGCAGCTTGGAAGGGGAGGTAAACACCATATATTTT.

V is TRBV28 and J is TRBJ1-2, with D perhaps TRBD1 (6 bases). This CDR3 is 17 amino acids long. Trimming cost V 3 bases and J 5 bases, with 22 bases left between them. The germline V gene encodes CDR1 MDHEN and CDR2 SYDVKM. The chain's CDR3 is CASSFPNARTDKYGYTF. CDR3 sequence (DNA): TGTGCCAGCAGTTTCCCGAACGCCAGGACAGACAAGTATGGCTACACCTTC.

The chain links TRBV9 to TRBJ1-1, with a tentative D call TRBD1 (6 bases). CDR1 is SGDLS, CDR2 YYNGEE, per germline. V lost 4 bases to trimming and J lost 1 base, with 11 bases between them. The CDR3 totals 14 residues. CDR3 residues: CASSYIGGNTEAFF. DNA for the CDR3: TGTGCCAGCAGCTACATAGGGGGGAACACTGAAGCTTTCTTT.